This T cell receptor beta chain was profiled in a study of tumor-infiltrating lymphocytes in oesophageal squamous cell carcinoma. TCRdb re-derived calls from the PCR reads in MiXCR, one entry per CDR3 protein. Among roughly 16,000 distinct CDR3 sequences listed, over 45% were seen once. Trimming took 3 bases from V and 7 from J; bases not matched to a gene: 9. Germline loops: CDR1 SGHVS, CDR2 FNYEAQ. The CDR3 runs to 15 residues. The sample comprised esophageal tumor tissue. This chain links TRBV7-6 with TRBJ2-5, with 9 bases lining up with TRBD1. This TCR derives from a male donor with esophageal squamous cell carcinoma. The CDR3 DNA follows: TGTGCCAGCAGCTTTTACGGAACGGACAGGGGGACCCAGTACTTC. It encodes CASSFYGTDRGTQYF.